The 26 T cell receptor beta chains presented below share a single source sample, sequenced in a study of shared clonotypes between healthy human individuals. This table comes from immunoSEQ multiplex PCR, and its TCRdb copy is limited to in-frame clones, with some not included. The sample has over 700,000 clones; 55% to 80% are singletons. Sequenced input: memory CD4+ T cells sorted from blood. As to subset: CD45RA-negative fraction. These receptors all come from a woman aged 30 to 39 in good health.

The rearrangement uses TRBV2 and TRBJ1-3; D is unresolved. Per germline, CDR1 SNHLY and CDR2 FYNNEI. V lost 8 bases and J 3 bases, leaving 8 bases between the germline ends. This CDR3 has 12 residues. The DNA for the CDR3 is TGTGCCAGCGGGAGGGATGGAAACACCATATATTTT. Its translation is CASGRDGNTIYF.

V usage is TRBV11-2 and J usage is TRBJ2-2, with a tentative D call TRBD2 (5 bases). The V gene's germline CDR1 is SGHAT and CDR2 FQNNGV. With 5 bases removed from V and 2 bases from J, the gap between germline ends came to 9 bases. This CDR3 has 14 amino acids. CDR3 sequence: CASSPRANTGELFF. The CDR3 DNA reads as TGTGCCAGCAGCCCGAGGGCAAACACCGGGGAGCTGTTTTTT. Filled out from reference TRBV11-2 and TRBJ2-2, the complete variable domain reads EAGVAQSPRYKIIEKRQSVAFWCNPISGHATLYWYQQILGQGPKLLIQFQNNGVVDDSQLPKDRFSAERLKGVDSTLKIQPAKLEDSAVYLCASSPRANTGELFFGEGSRLTVL.

This chain uses TRBV7-3 with TRBJ2-7, with 8 bases fitting TRBD1. Germline CDR1 SGHTA, CDR2 FQGTGA. The CDR3 loop spans 17 amino acids. V lost 1 base and J lost 1; bases outside the gene matches: 9. CDR3 bases: TGTGCCAGCAGCTTAATCCCTAGGACAGGGCTTTCCTACGAGCAGTACTTC. Translation gives CASSLIPRTGLSYEQYF.

The rearrangement joins TRBV29-1 to TRBJ2-3, with TRBD2 as a possible D gene (6 bases). Germline V lookup: CDR1 SQVTM, CDR2 ANQGSEA. V was clipped by 4 bases and J by 2 bases, with 13 bases between them. This CDR3 has 14 amino acids. The DNA for the CDR3 is TGCAGCGTTGCCCGCGGGGCGGTCACAGATACGCAGTATTTT. It codes for CSVARGAVTDTQYF.

This clone was observed a handful of times. The chain carries TRBV21-1 and TRBJ2-1; the DNA was not used to check the table's D call, TRBD1. TRBV21-1 is a known pseudogene. This CDR3 comprises 14 residues. The CDR3 spells CASSKGQGYNEQFF. Here the CDR3 DNA reads TGTGCCAGCAGCAAAGGGCAGGGATACAATGAGCAGTTCTTC.

This rearrangement joins TRBV4-2 to TRBJ1-2; no clear D gene. The V end was cut by 0 bases, the J end by 8 bases, with 13 bases between. The CDR3 extends over 14 amino acids. Germline loops: CDR1 LGHNA, CDR2 YNFKEQ. DNA of the CDR3: TGTGCCAGCAGCCAAGATAGTTTGTCGTCCGGCTACACCTTC. It translates to CASSQDSLSSGYTF.

This clone has a handful of counts. J is TRBJ1-1 and V is TRBV4-2, with D possibly being TRBD1 (6 bases). Trimming took 4 bases from V and 3 from J, leaving 9 bases between them. There are 13 residues in the CDR3. Germline loops: CDR1 LGHNA, CDR2 YNFKEQ. This chain's CDR3 is CASSRQDYTEAFF. CDR3 nucleotides: TGTGCCAGCAGCCGACAGGATTACACTGAAGCTTTCTTT.

V usage is TRBV30 and J usage is TRBJ1-5; 8 bases agree with TRBD1. The V and J ends lost 5 bases and 5 bases, in that order; junction bases with no gene match: 8. This CDR3 region has 14 residues. Per the germline V gene, CDR1 is GTSNPN and CDR2 is SVGIG (reference sequence). The CDR3 DNA sequence: TGTGCCTGGGACAGGGGACAATCGGATCAGCCCCAGCATTTT. It encodes CAWDRGQSDQPQHF.

The rearrangement joins TRBV7-3 to TRBJ2-5; D tentatively reads TRBD1 or TRBD2 (5 bases each). V shed 5 bases and J shed 5 bases, with 12 bases lying between them. Germline V gene data show CDR1 as SGHTA and CDR2 as FQGTGA. This CDR3 region has 13 residues. CDR3 in amino acids: CASSPDWGETQYF. The CDR3 DNA is TGTGCCAGCAGCCCCGATTGGGGGGAGACCCAGTACTTC.

The V and J genes are TRBV29-1 and TRBJ1-2; maybe TRBD1 (5 bases). Trimming shortened V by 4 bases and J by 6 bases, and 12 bases separated the two germline ends. This CDR3 region has 12 residues. Germline CDR1 is SQVTM and CDR2 is ANQGSEA. The CDR3 is CSVVGGAHGYTF. The CDR3 coding sequence is TGCAGCGTTGTAGGTGGGGCCCATGGCTACACCTTC.

The CDR3 nucleotides are TGTGCCAGCAGCAGGGACACTGAAGCTTTCTTT. Its translation is CASSRDTEAFF. V usage is TRBV11-2 and J usage is TRBJ1-1; D is uncertain. Trimming took 5 bases from V and 3 from J, leaving 4 bases between them. CDR1 is SGHAT and CDR2 is FQNNGV in the germline V gene. The CDR3 consists of 11 residues.

This clone was recorded a few times. The rearrangement uses TRBV18 and TRBJ2-2, with D perhaps matching TRBD2 (6 bases). Per the germline V gene, CDR1 is KGHSH and CDR2 is LQKENI. V was shortened by 4 bases and J by 4 bases, with 7 bases between the two germline ends. The length of the CDR3 is 13 residues. This CDR3 is CASSLAVTGELFF. In DNA, the CDR3 is TGTGCCAGCTCACTAGCGGTCACCGGGGAGCTGTTTTTT.

The V and J genes are TRBV6-5 and TRBJ1-2; TRBD1 matches 8 bases. Germline V gene data show CDR1 as MNHEY and CDR2 as SVGAGI. The trim removed 6 bases at V and 5 bases at J, leaving 8 bases unmatched. CDR3 length: 14 amino acids. CDR3 nucleotide sequence: TGTGCCAGCAGGACAGGGGAAACTCCTTATGGCTACACCTTC. It yields the protein CASRTGETPYGYTF.

The CDR3 nucleotides are TGTGCCAGCAGCCCCGGGACAGGGCCCTACAATGAGCAGTTCTTC. The encoded protein is CASSPGTGPYNEQFF. The chain has TRBV7-6 and TRBJ2-1; 9 bases align to TRBD1. This CDR3 comprises 15 residues. Germline trimming cut 5 bases from V and 2 bases from J; bases unmatched to any gene: 4. Germline V gene sequence: CDR1 SGHVS, CDR2 FNYEAQ. The full variable domain, in which reference TRBV7-6 and TRBJ2-1 provide the parts outside the CDR3, is GAGVSQSPRYKVTKRGQDVALRCDPISGHVSLYWYRQALGQGPEFLTYFNYEAQQDKSGLPNDRFSAERPEGSISTLTIQRTEQRDSAMYRCASSPGTGPYNEQFFGPGTRLTVL.

The rearrangement links TRBV9 to TRBJ2-1; 8 bases match TRBD2. The germline V gene encodes CDR1 SGDLS and CDR2 YYNGEE. Losses at the gene ends were 4 bases for V and 5 bases for J; bases not matched to a gene: 8. The CDR3 covers 15 residues. The CDR3 protein is CASSPYSGTHNEQFF. The CDR3 bases are TGTGCCAGCAGCCCGTATAGCGGGACCCACAATGAGCAGTTCTTC.

This clone was detected ten times or more. This sequence joins TRBV28 and TRBJ1-5; D remains unclear. V lost 2 bases to trimming and J lost 8 bases, with 7 bases between them. The length of the CDR3 is 12 residues. CDR1 is MDHEN, CDR2 SYDVKM, per germline. CDR3 in DNA: TGTGCCAGCAGTTTAAGGCCGGAGCCCCAGCATTTT. This sequence encodes CASSLRPEPQHF.

V gene TRBV27 combines with J gene TRBJ2-6; possible D gene TRBD2, 7 bases. The CDR3 consists of 17 residues. V dropped 0 bases and J dropped 0 bases, with 9 bases sitting between them. Germline V CDR1 and CDR2: MNHEY, SMNVEV (reference sequence). For the CDR3, the DNA is TGTGCCAGCAGTTTATCGGGGGGGGCCTCTGGGGCCAACGTCCTGACTTTC. As protein: CASSLSGGASGANVLTF.

The genes are TRBV15 and TRBJ2-7; 7 nucleotides agree with TRBD2. In germline, CDR1 is LNHNV, CDR2 YYDKDF (reference sequence). The CDR3 sequence is 13 residues long. V lost 6 bases to trimming and J lost 3 bases; unmatched junction nucleotides: 5. CDR3 region: CATRPSGGYEQYF. The CDR3 DNA follows: TGTGCCACCAGACCTAGCGGAGGCTACGAGCAGTACTTC.

This sequence joins TRBV30 and TRBJ1-5, with D uncertain. Germline V gene lookup returns CDR1 GTSNPN and CDR2 SVGIG (reference sequence). V gave up 0 bases and J gave up 5 bases, with 20 bases separating them. The CDR3 covers 17 residues. The CDR3 here is CAWSVPHPALRHQPQHF. The CDR3 coding sequence is TGTGCCTGGAGTGTACCCCATCCGGCCCTACGGCATCAGCCCCAGCATTTT.

The gene calls are TRBV6-4 and TRBJ2-1, with TRBD2 as a possible D gene (6 bases). Germline CDR1 MRHNA, CDR2 SNTAGT. V lost 2 bases, J lost 0 bases, and 29 bases lay in between. There are 22 residues in the CDR3. CDR3 residues: CASSDILPGRGPKPSSYNEQFF. CDR3 bases: TGTGCCAGCAGTGACATCTTGCCGGGGCGGGGTCCCAAACCGAGCTCCTACAATGAGCAGTTCTTC.

The chain is built from TRBV10-1 and TRBJ2-7; 7 bases fit TRBD1. This CDR3 has 13 residues. The V segment lost 4 bases and the J segment 1 base; nucleotides outside the gene matches: 1. The germline gives CDR1 WNHNN, CDR2 SYGVQD (reference sequence). The CDR3 nucleotides read TGCGCCAGCAGTGCCAGGGGGTCCTACGAGCAGTACTTC. Translating it yields CASSARGSYEQYF.

J is TRBJ1-1 and V is TRBV28; 7 positions agree with TRBD1. This CDR3 contains 15 residues. V lost 1 base, J lost 5 bases, and 7 bases stayed unmatched. The germline V gene encodes CDR1 MDHEN and CDR2 SYDVKM. The CDR3 DNA is TGTGCCAGCAGTTTATCCGACAGGGACCAAACTGAAGCTTTCTTT. It yields the protein CASSLSDRDQTEAFF.

The rearrangement uses TRBV2 and TRBJ2-1, with TRBD2 identical over 9 bases. The CDR3 is 16 amino acids. The J segment lost 4 bases and the V segment lost 6 bases, leaving 10 bases of the junction unmatched. Per the germline V gene, CDR1 is SNHLY and CDR2 is FYNNEI. The CDR3 here is CASRVGLAGAYNEQFF. CDR3 sequence (DNA): TGTGCCAGCAGGGTGGGATTAGCGGGAGCATACAATGAGCAGTTCTTC.

The gene calls are TRBV7-2 and TRBJ1-4; D gene ambiguous. Per germline, CDR1 SGHTA and CDR2 FQGNSA. V lost 2 bases, J lost 6 bases, and 7 bases lay in between. The CDR3 is 13 residues long. Here the CDR3 DNA reads TGTGCCAGCAGCTTAATAAGAGATGAAAAACTGTTTTTT. It translates to CASSLIRDEKLFF.

This chain uses TRBV28 with TRBJ1-1; maybe TRBD1 (5 bases). The V end was cut by 7 bases, the J end by 4 bases, with 19 bases between. Germline V gene lookup returns CDR1 MDHEN and CDR2 SYDVKM. The length of the CDR3 is 15 residues. The CDR3 DNA follows: TGTGCCAGCATCCCCGGGGGACCGCCTATCACTGAAGCTTTCTTT. Translated: CASIPGGPPITEAFF.

Notes on this clone: One base separates it from a far larger clone, so it is likely a read error. The J gene is TRBJ2-7, the V gene TRBV13; D is uncertain. This CDR3 region has 13 residues. The germline gives CDR1 PRHDT, CDR2 FYEKMQ (reference sequence). V lost 0 bases and J lost 3, with 6 bases in between. The CDR3, as DNA: TGTGCCAGCAGCTTAGGGGTGGACTACGAGCAGTACTTC. This translates into CASSLGVDYEQYF. Combining the CDR3 with reference TRBV13 and TRBJ2-7 gives the whole variable domain AAGVIQSPRHLIKEKRETATLKCYPIPRHDTVYWYQQGPGQDPQFLISFYEKMQSDKGSIPDRFSAQQFSDYHSELNMSSLELGDSALYFCASSLGVDYEQYFGPGTRLTVT.